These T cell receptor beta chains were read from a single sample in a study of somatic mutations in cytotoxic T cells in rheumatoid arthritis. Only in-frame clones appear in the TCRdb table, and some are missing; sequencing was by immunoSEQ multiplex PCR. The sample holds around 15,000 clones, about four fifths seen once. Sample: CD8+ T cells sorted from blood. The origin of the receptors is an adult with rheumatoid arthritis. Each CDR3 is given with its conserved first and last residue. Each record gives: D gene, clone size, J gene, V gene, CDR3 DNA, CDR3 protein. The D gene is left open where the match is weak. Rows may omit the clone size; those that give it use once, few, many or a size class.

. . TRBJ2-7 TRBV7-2 TGTGCCAGCAGCTTAGAGGGCATTCCCAGGCCGGGTGAGCAGTACTTC CASSLEGIPRPGEQYF
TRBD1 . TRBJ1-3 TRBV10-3 TGTGCCACCACCGGGACAGGGCTCTCTGGAAACACCATATATTTT CATTGTGLSGNTIYF
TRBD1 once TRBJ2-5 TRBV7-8 TGTGCCAGCAGCCACCACCGGGACAGGGGGAGCCAAGAGACCCAGTACTTC CASSHHRDRGSQETQYF
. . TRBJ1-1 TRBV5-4 TGTGCCAGCAGCTCCCCCAGCACTGAAGCTTTCTTT CASSSPSTEAFF
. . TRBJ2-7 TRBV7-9 TGTGCCAGCAGCCCCTCAGGGTCCTACGAGCAGTACTTC CASSPSGSYEQYF
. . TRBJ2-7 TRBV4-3 TGCGCCAGCAGCCAAGATGACTTCAACTCCTACGAGCAGTACTTC CASSQDDFNSYEQYF
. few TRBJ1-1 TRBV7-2 TGTGCCAGCAGCTTAGGGTGGGGAGCTTTCTTT CASSLGWGAFF
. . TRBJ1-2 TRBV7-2 TGTGCCAGCAGCTCCGGGGGGGGAGGTTTCGGCTACACCTTC CASSSGGGGFGYTF
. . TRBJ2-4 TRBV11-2 TGTGCCAGCAGCTTAGATAGACAGGCTATGATGGACATTCAGTACTTC CASSLDRQAMMDIQYF
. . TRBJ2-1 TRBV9 TGTGCCAGCAGCGTAGGGGGACCGCACAATGAGCAGTTCTTC CASSVGGPHNEQFF
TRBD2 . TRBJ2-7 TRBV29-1 TGCAGCGTCGCCTCTAGCGGGAGCTCCTACGAGCAGTACTTC CSVASSGSSYEQYF
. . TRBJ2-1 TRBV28 TGTGCCAGCAGTTTGCCCGCGGGAATATACAATGAGCAGTTCTTC CASSLPAGIYNEQFF
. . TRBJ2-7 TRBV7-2 TGTGCCAGCAGCTCAGGGGGGTTCTCTAGCTCCTACGAGCAGTACTTC CASSSGGFSSSYEQYF
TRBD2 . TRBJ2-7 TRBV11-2 TGTGCCAGCAGCTTAAACTCCGCGGGAGGTTACGAGCAGTACTTC CASSLNSAGGYEQYF
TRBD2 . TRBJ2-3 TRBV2 TGTGCCAGCAGAAGAGTCGGGACTAGCGGGAGGCGCACAGATACGCAGTATTTT CASRRVGTSGRRTDTQYF
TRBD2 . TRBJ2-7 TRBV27 TGTGCCAGCAGAGGACTAGTATCAGCGCTCTACGAGCAGTACTTC CASRGLVSALYEQYF
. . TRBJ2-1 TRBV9 TGTGCCAGCAGCGTAGAGGGTTCCCGGCAGTTCTACAATGAGCAGTTCTTC CASSVEGSRQFYNEQFF
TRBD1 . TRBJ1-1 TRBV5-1 TGCGCCAGCAGCTTAACAGGGGAGAACACTGAAGCTTTCTTT CASSLTGENTEAFF
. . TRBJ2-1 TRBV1 TGCACCAGCAGCCAAGAGGGACTAGTGTTTAATGAGCAGTTCTTC CTSSQEGLVFNEQFF
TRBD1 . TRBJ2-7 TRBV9 TGTGCCAGCAGCGGGGACCGGACAGGGCTTGGTTACGAGCAGTACTTC CASSGDRTGLGYEQYF
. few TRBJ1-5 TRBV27 TGTGCCAGCAGTGAAAGGGGTAATCAGCCCCAGCATTTT CASSERGNQPQHF
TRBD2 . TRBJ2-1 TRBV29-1 TGCAGCGTTGACGGTCTAGCGGGAGGGCCCTCTCCCCCCAATGAGCAGTTCTTC CSVDGLAGGPSPPNEQFF
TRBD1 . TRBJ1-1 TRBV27 TGTGCCAGCACCCCTGATAGGACAGGGATGAACACTGAAGCTTTCTTT CASTPDRTGMNTEAFF
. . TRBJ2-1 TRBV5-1 TGCGCCTCAGTGGGGGCGCATGAGCAGTTCTTC CASVGAHEQFF
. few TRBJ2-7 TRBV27 TGTGCCACCGGCCTGTCCTCCTACGAGCAGTACTTC CATGLSSYEQYF
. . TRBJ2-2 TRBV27 TGTGCCAGCAGTTCGGGACTGAAAACCGGGGAGCTGTTTTTT CASSSGLKTGELFF
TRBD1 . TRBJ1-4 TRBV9 TGTGCCAGCAGCCCCCGGGGGGACAGGGGTAATGAAAAACTGTTTTTT CASSPRGDRGNEKLFF
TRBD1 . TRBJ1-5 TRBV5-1 TGCGCCAGCAGCCCAGGGACAGGCAATCAGCCCCAGCATTTT CASSPGTGNQPQHF